The text below deals with one TCR beta chain. This sample stems from a study of control samples from healthy donors and cancer patients. Method: immunoSEQ multiplex PCR; TCRdb's copy keeps in-frame clones and lacks some. The sample includes 150,000 to 200,000 clones, about 91% of them seen just once. The CDR3 loop spans 15 amino acids. J gave up 8 bases and V 4 bases, and 6 bases lay outside the gene matches. The germline V gene has CDR1 KGHSH and CDR2 LQKENI. This sequence originates from a man aged 18 to 29 in good health. Material for sequencing was blood. This chain links TRBV18 with TRBJ2-1; 12 bases line up with TRBD1. DNA of the CDR3: TGTGCCAGCTCACACGGGACAGGGGGCAGGTATGAGCAGTTCTTC. Translation: CASSHGTGGRYEQFF.